One and the same sample provided the 4 T cell receptor beta chains below, sequenced in a study of monozygotic twins with inflammatory bowel disease. TCRdb reanalyzed the 5' RACE reads and collapses them to one entry per CDR3 protein, without DNA. This sample's table reports approximately 330,000 distinct CDR3 sequences. The sample comprised blood. All receptors come from a human donor with ulcerative colitis or Crohn's disease, or a healthy co-twin of an affected twin (not recorded which).

The rearrangement joins TRBV2 to TRBJ2-1. In germline, CDR1 is SNHLY, CDR2 FYNNEI. This CDR3 has 15 residues. CDR3 loop: CASSEVDVAYNEQFF.

The rearrangement uses TRBV12-3 or TRBV12-4 and TRBJ2-7; the TRBD1 assignment by TCRdb is unverifiable without DNA. The CDR3 spans 13 residues. CDR3: CASSFLSRFRQYF.

The V gene is TRBV27, the J gene TRBJ1-5; TCRdb selects TRBD1, and the lack of DNA leaves this call unchecked. Germline CDR1 reads MNHEY; CDR2 reads SMNVEV (reference sequence). CDR3 size: 14 residues. This chain's CDR3 is CASSYDRYNQPQHF.

The chain uses TRBV27 and TRBJ2-1; TCRdb names TRBD2, which stays unverified in the absence of DNA. The CDR3 has 14 residues. Germline CDR1 and CDR2: MNHEY and SMNVEV (reference sequence). This CDR3 is CATRASGRVNEQFF.